The 17 T cell receptor beta chains below come from one sample, sequenced in a study of chemoradiotherapy in HPV16-positive cancers. The method was immunoSEQ multiplex PCR; TCRdb's version includes in-frame clones alone and lacks a portion of them. This table holds about 53,000 clones, roughly 90% found once. Specimen: blood, collected from a patient who underwent chemoradiotherapy. All receptors derive from a human donor with HPV-associated anogenital cancer.

CDR3 loop: CASSSREGLLNEQFF. The CDR3 DNA is TGCGCCAGCAGCTCGCGGGAGGGCCTCCTGAATGAGCAGTTCTTC. V usage is TRBV4-3 and J usage is TRBJ2-1; 9 bases agree with TRBD2. The CDR3 length is 15 residues. The ends lost 5 bases at V and 7 bases at J; junction bases unmatched: 9. Germline V gives CDR1 LGHNA, CDR2 YSLEER.

CDR3 coding DNA: TGTGCCAGCAGTCAAAAGTCTCAGGCTTGGACCCAGTACTTC. It translates to CASSQKSQAWTQYF. V is TRBV7-6 and J is TRBJ2-5; D gene uncertain. Looked up from germline, CDR1 is SGHVS and CDR2 is FNYEAQ. V lost 6 bases and J 7 bases, leaving 18 bases between the germline ends. This CDR3 has 14 residues.

The chain is built from TRBV7-9 and TRBJ2-1; D is uncertain. Trimming stripped 4 bases from V and 6 bases from J, with 10 bases between. Germline V gives CDR1 SEHNR, CDR2 FQNEAQ (reference sequence). The CDR3 spans 13 residues. In DNA, the CDR3 is TGTGCCAGCAGCTGGCCCCCTGGCAATGAGCAGTTCTTC. This codes for CASSWPPGNEQFF.

V and J are TRBV5-4 and TRBJ2-3; 8 positions match TRBD1. The trim removed 1 base at V and 0 bases at J, leaving 1 base unmatched. Germline CDR1 reads SGHNT; CDR2 reads YYREEE (reference sequence). The CDR3 loop spans 15 amino acids. The CDR3 here is CASSLRTGSTDTQYF. CDR3 sequence (DNA): TGTGCCAGCAGCTTGCGGACAGGGAGCACAGATACGCAGTATTTT.

CDR3 sequence: CASSPQGRFAGELFF. The CDR3 DNA is TGTGCCAGCAGCCCCCAGGGGCGTTTTGCCGGGGAGCTGTTTTTT. The genes are TRBV5-6 and TRBJ2-2; D may be TRBD1 (6 bases). This CDR3 has 15 amino acids. V was cut by 4 bases and J by 6 bases, with 16 bases left in between. CDR1 SGHDT and CDR2 YYEEEE come from the germline V gene.

The genes are TRBV5-6 and TRBJ1-4; D uncertain. The CDR3 has 13 residues. The V gene's germline CDR1 is SGHDT and CDR2 YYEEEE. Trimming removed 4 bases from V and 8 bases from J, with 12 bases in between. For the CDR3, the DNA is TGTGCCAGCAGCCGGCCGTCATCGGAAAAACTGTTTTTT. It specifies CASSRPSSEKLFF.

This chain uses TRBV5-6 with TRBJ2-3; a weak D match, TRBD1 (5 bases). Germline CDR1 SGHDT, CDR2 YYEEEE. The CDR3 is 13 amino acids. V was shortened by 0 bases and J by 10 bases, with 12 bases between the two germline ends. The CDR3 here is CASSLDWLGAQYF. In DNA, the CDR3 is TGTGCCAGCAGCTTGGATTGGCTAGGGGCGCAGTATTTT.

The V gene is TRBV18, the J gene TRBJ1-2; a possible D gene is TRBD1 (6 bases). Trimming took 2 bases from V and 5 from J, leaving 9 bases between them. The germline gives CDR1 KGHSH, CDR2 LQKENI. The CDR3 spans 13 residues. CDR3 in DNA: TGTGCCAGCTCACCAGCAGGGGCATATGGCTACACCTTC. Translated: CASSPAGAYGYTF.

This sequence joins TRBV2 and TRBJ2-1; 8 bases match TRBD2. The CDR3 has 13 residues. The ends lost 8 bases at V and 3 bases at J; junction bases unmatched: 3. In germline, CDR1 is SNHLY, CDR2 FYNNEI. The CDR3: CASRGGYYNEQFF. The CDR3 DNA follows: TGTGCCAGCCGGGGGGGTTACTACAATGAGCAGTTCTTC.

This chain's CDR3 is CASSQDRDTEAFF. CDR3 coding DNA: TGCGCCAGCAGCCAAGACAGGGACACTGAAGCTTTCTTT. The chain links TRBV4-1 to TRBJ1-1, with D maybe TRBD1 (5 bases). This CDR3 is 13 amino acids long. The V end lost 0 bases, the J end lost 3 bases, and 5 bases lay between the germline ends. In germline, CDR1 is MGHRA, CDR2 YSYEKL.

This sequence joins TRBV19 and TRBJ2-2, with TRBD1 matching over 7 bases. The CDR3 sequence is 15 residues long. Germline assignment: CDR1 LNHDA and CDR2 SQIVND (reference sequence). Losses at the gene ends were 3 bases for V and 7 bases for J; bases not matched to a gene: 8. The CDR3 spells CASSITGVSIGELFF. For the CDR3, the DNA is TGTGCCAGTAGTATCACAGGGGTTTCGATCGGGGAGCTGTTTTTT. Variable domain in full (rest from reference TRBV19 and TRBJ2-2): DGGITQSPKYLFRKEGQNVTLSCEQNLNHDAMYWYRQDPGQGLRLIYYSQIVNDFQKGDIAEGYSVSREKKESFPLTVTSAQKNPTAFYLCASSITGVSIGELFFGEGSRLTVL.

The chain couples TRBV7-2 to TRBJ1-4; 11 nucleotides agree with TRBD1. CDR1 is SGHTA and CDR2 is FQGNSA in the germline V gene. V gave up 5 bases and J gave up 7 bases; unmatched junction bases: 6. The CDR3 contains 15 residues. CDR3 nucleotide sequence: TGTGCCAGCAGCCCATGGGGACAGGGGGGTGAAAAACTGTTTTTT. This codes for CASSPWGQGGEKLFF.

J is TRBJ2-6 and V is TRBV19; D gene uncertain. This CDR3 comprises 15 residues. Germline V gene lookup returns CDR1 LNHDA and CDR2 SQIVND (reference sequence). V was pared by 6 bases and J by 0 bases, with 9 bases between. CDR3 nucleotide sequence: TGTGCCAGTAGACAAGACAACTCTGGGGCCAACGTCCTGACTTTC. Translated, it gives CASRQDNSGANVLTF.

This rearrangement joins TRBV11-2 to TRBJ2-7; the D gene could be TRBD1 or TRBD2 (5 bases each). V was cut by 0 bases and J by 5 bases, with 8 bases left in between. CDR1 and CDR2 from the germline V gene are SGHAT and FQNNGV. The CDR3 is 13 residues long. The CDR3 sequence is CASSLERGHEQYF. The CDR3 DNA is TGTGCCAGCAGCTTAGAGAGGGGACACGAGCAGTACTTC.

The chain uses TRBV10-3 and TRBJ2-3; D remains ambiguous. Germline assignment: CDR1 ENHRY and CDR2 SYGVKD. There are 13 residues in the CDR3. V was clipped by 7 bases and J by 2 bases, with 10 bases between them. The CDR3 DNA follows: TGTGCCATCAACAGCAGTCCCACAGATACGCAGTATTTT. The encoded protein is CAINSSPTDTQYF.

The gene calls are TRBV5-1 and TRBJ2-7; D is undetermined. The CDR3 is 13 amino acids. Germline values: CDR1 SGHRS, CDR2 YFSETQ. V dropped 4 bases and J dropped 0 bases, with 8 bases sitting between them. The CDR3 reads CASSVTSSYEQYF. In nucleotides, the CDR3 is TGCGCCAGCAGCGTCACGAGCTCCTACGAGCAGTACTTC.

The V gene is TRBV11-2, the J gene TRBJ1-2; perhaps TRBD1 as D (5 bases). The V end was cut by 0 bases, the J end by 4 bases, with 12 bases between. CDR1 is SGHAT, CDR2 FQNNGV, per germline. CDR3 size: 15 residues. For the CDR3, the DNA is TGTGCCAGCAGCTTAGAACCAGGGTCGGCCTATGGCTACACCTTC. Its translation is CASSLEPGSAYGYTF. Complete variable domain (other parts from reference TRBV11-2 and TRBJ1-2): EAGVAQSPRYKIIEKRQSVAFWCNPISGHATLYWYQQILGQGPKLLIQFQNNGVVDDSQLPKDRFSAERLKGVDSTLKIQPAKLEDSAVYLCASSLEPGSAYGYTFGSGTRLTVV.